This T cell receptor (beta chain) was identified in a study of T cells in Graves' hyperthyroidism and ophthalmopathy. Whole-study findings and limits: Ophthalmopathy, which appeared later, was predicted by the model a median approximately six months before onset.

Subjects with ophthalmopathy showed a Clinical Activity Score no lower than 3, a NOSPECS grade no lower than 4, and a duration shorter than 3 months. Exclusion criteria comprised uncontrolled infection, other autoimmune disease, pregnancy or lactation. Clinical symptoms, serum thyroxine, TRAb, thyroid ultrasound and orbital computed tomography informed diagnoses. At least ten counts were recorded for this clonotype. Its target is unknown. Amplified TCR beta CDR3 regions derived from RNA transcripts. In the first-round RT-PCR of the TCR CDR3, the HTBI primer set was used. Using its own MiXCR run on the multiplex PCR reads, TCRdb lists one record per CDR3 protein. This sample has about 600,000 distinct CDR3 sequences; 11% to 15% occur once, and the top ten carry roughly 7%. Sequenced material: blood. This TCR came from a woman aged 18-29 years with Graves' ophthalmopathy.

As DNA, the CDR3 is TGTGCTAGTGGTTTGGTGGGACAGGGCGCGCAGTATTTT. Its translation: CASGLVGQGAQYF. V and J are TRBV12-5 and TRBJ2-3; 9 bases fit TRBD1. This CDR3 spans 13 amino acids. CDR1 is LGHNT and CDR2 is FRNRAP in the germline V gene. Trimming removed 0 bases from V and 10 bases from J; junction bases left unmatched: 2.